This T cell receptor beta chain was sequenced for a study of blood T cell repertoires in COVID-19. Produced via immunoSEQ multiplex PCR; TCRdb's table is partial and in-frame only. Among some 160,000 clones listed, roughly 90% were seen once. Germline assignment: CDR1 KGHSH and CDR2 LQKENI. J lost 3 bases, V lost 3 bases, and 3 bases had no gene match. CDR3 length: 14 amino acids. On this clone itself: Other DNA sequences in the same sample also yield this CDR3.

This chain links TRBV18 with TRBJ2-3, with TRBD1 matching 7 bases. Sequencing was performed on PBMCs or T cells enriched from blood (not recorded which). This receptor was taken from a woman between 50 and 59 years old who had recovered from COVID-19. CDR3 coding DNA: TGTGCCAGCTCACCGCTACAGGGGACAGATACGCAGTATTTT. Translating it yields CASSPLQGTDTQYF.